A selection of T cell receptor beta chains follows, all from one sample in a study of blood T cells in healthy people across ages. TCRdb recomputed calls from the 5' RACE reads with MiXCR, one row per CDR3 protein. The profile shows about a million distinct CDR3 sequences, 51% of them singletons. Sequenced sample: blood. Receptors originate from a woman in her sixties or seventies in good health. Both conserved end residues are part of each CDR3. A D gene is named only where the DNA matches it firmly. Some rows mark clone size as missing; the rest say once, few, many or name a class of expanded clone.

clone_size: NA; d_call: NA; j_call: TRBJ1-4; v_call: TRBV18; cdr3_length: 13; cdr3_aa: CASSPLGNEKLFF; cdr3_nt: TGTGCCAGCTCACCACTTGGAAACGAAAAACTGTTTTTT
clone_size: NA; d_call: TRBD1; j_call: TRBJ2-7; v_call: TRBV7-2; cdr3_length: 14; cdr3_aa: CASRWDRGPGEQYF; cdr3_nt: TGTGCCAGCAGATGGGACAGGGGGCCGGGGGAGCAGTACTTC
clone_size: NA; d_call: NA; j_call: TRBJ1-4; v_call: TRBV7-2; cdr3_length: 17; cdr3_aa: CASSIPGTHTTNEKLFF; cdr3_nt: TGTGCCAGCAGCATTCCCGGGACTCACACAACTAATGAAAAACTGTTTTTT
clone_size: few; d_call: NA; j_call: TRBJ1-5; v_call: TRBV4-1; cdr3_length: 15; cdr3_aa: CASSQAALGNQPQHF; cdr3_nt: TGCGCCAGCAGCCAGGCGGCGCTGGGCAATCAGCCCCAGCATTTT
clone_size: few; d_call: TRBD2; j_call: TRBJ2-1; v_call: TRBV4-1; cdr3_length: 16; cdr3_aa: CASSQLAGEGGHEQFF; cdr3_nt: TGCGCCAGCAGCCAACTAGCGGGAGAAGGGGGCCATGAGCAGTTCTTC
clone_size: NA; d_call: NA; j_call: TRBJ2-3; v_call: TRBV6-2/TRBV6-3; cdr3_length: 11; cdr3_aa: CASSDYDTQYF; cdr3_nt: TGTGCCAGCAGCGACTACGATACGCAGTATTTT
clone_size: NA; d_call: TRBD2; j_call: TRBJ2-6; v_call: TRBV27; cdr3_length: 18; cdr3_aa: CASQARASGPTGANVLTF; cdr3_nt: TGTGCCAGCCAGGCGCGGGCTAGCGGCCCAACTGGGGCCAACGTCCTGACTTTC
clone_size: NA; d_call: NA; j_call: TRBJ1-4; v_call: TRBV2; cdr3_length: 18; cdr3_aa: CASSEERHRTGLIEKLFF; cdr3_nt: TGTGCCAGCAGTGAAGAAAGACACCGAACCGGTTTGATTGAAAAACTGTTTTTT
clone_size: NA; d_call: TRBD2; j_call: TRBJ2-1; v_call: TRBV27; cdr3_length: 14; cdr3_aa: CASSLRGLATEQFF; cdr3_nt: TGTGCCAGCAGTTTAAGGGGACTAGCGACTGAGCAGTTCTTC
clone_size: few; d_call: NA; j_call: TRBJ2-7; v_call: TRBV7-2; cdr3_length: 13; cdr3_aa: CASSHEGGYEQYF; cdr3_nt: TGTGCCAGCAGCCATGAGGGCGGTTACGAGCAGTACTTC
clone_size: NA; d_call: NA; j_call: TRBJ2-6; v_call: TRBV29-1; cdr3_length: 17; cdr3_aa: CSVEERDRTSGANVLTF; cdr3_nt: TGCAGCGTTGAAGAGAGAGACAGAACCTCTGGGGCCAACGTCCTGACTTTC
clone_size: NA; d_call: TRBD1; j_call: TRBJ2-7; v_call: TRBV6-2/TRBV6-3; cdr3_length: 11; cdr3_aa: CAGSRDSEQYF; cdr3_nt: TGTGCCGGCAGTAGGGACAGCGAGCAGTACTTC
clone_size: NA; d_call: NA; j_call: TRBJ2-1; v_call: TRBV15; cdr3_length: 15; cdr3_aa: CATNSRGSSYNEQFF; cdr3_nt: TGTGCCACCAACTCCCGGGGTAGCTCCTACAATGAGCAGTTCTTC
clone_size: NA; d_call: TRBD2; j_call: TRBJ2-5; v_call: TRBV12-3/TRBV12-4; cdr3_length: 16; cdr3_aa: CASSPLGREGRSEQYF; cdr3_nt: TGTGCCAGCAGTCCCCTAGGGCGGGAGGGCCGGTCAGAGCAGTACTTC
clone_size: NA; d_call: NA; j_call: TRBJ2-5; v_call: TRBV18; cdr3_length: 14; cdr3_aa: CASSPQQGRETQYF; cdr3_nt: TGTGCCAGCTCACCACAACAGGGACGGGAGACCCAGTACTTC
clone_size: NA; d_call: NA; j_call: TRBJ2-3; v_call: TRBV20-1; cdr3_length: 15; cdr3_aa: CSARDMDSLTDTQYF; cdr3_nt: TGCAGTGCTAGAGATATGGACAGCCTCACAGATACGCAGTATTTT
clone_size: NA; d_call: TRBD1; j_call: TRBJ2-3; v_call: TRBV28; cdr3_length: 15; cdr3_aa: CASSPSDRATDTQYF; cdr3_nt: TGTGCCAGCAGTCCGTCGGACAGGGCAACAGATACGCAGTATTTT
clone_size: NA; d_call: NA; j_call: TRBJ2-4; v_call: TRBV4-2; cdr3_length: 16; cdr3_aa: CASSPLNEVAKNIQYF; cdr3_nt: TGTGCCAGCAGCCCCCTGAATGAGGTGGCCAAAAACATTCAGTACTTC
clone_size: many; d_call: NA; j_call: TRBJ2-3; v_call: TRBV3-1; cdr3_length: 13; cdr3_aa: CASSQDLEDTQYF; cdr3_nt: TGCGCCAGCAGCCAAGATCTTGAAGATACGCAGTATTTT
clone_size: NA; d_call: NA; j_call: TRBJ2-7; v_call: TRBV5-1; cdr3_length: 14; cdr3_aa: CASSLDLLAYEQYF; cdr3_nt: TGCGCCAGCAGCTTGGATCTTCTGGCCTACGAGCAGTACTTC
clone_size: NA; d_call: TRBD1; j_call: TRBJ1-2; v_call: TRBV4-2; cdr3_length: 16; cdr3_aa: CASSPSTGGENYGYTF; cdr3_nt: TGTGCCAGCAGCCCTAGTACAGGGGGCGAAAACTATGGCTACACCTTC
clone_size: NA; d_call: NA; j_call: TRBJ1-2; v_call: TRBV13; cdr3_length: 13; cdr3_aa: CARSVASNYGYTF; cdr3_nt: TGTGCCCGCAGCGTCGCAAGTAACTATGGCTACACCTTC
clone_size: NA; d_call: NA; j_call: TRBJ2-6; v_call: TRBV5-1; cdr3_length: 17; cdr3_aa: CASSLETGASGANVLTF; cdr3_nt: TGCGCCAGCAGCTTGGAAACGGGCGCCTCTGGGGCCAACGTCCTGACTTTC
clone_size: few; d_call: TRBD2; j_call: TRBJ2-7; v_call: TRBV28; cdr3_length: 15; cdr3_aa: CASTLAGEIPYEQYF; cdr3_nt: TGTGCCAGCACTTTAGCGGGAGAAATTCCCTACGAGCAGTACTTC
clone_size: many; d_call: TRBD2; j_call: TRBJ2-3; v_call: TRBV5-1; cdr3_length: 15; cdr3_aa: CASSPLAGATDTQYF; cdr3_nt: TGCGCCAGCAGCCCGTTAGCGGGAGCCACAGATACGCAGTATTTT
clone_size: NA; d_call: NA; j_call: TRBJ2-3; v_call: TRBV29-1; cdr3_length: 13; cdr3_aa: CSGKYLITGTQYF; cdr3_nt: TGCAGCGGGAAGTATTTGATCACAGGTACGCAGTATTTT
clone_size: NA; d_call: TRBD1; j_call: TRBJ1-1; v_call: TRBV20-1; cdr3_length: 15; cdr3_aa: CSSPSRQGSYTEAFF; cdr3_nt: TGCAGTAGCCCCTCCAGACAGGGAAGTTATACTGAAGCTTTCTTT
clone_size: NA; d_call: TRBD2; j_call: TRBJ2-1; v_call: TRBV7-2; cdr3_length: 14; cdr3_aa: CASSLVGGSNEQFF; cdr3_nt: TGTGCCAGCAGCTTAGTGGGCGGGAGCAATGAGCAGTTCTTC
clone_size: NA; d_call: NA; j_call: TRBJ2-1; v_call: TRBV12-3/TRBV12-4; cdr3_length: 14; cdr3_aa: CASGWGRTGNEQFF; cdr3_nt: TGTGCCAGCGGGTGGGGTAGAACAGGGAATGAGCAGTTCTTC
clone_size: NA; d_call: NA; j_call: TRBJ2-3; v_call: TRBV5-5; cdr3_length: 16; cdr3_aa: CASRSSGQTSTDTQYF; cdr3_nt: TGTGCCAGCAGGTCGAGCGGTCAAACTAGCACAGATACGCAGTATTTT
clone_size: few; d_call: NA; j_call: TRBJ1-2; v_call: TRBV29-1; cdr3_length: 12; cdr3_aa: CSVEEATGGYTF; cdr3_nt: TGCAGCGTTGAAGAGGCAACAGGTGGCTACACCTTC
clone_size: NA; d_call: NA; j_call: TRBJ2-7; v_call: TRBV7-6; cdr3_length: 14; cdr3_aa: CATTLGGSSLEQYF; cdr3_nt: TGTGCCACCACATTGGGGGGAAGCAGTCTCGAGCAGTACTTC
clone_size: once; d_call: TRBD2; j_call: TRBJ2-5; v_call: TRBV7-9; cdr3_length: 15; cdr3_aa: CASSKRTSGQETQYF; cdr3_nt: TGTGCCAGCAGCAAAAGGACTAGCGGCCAAGAGACCCAGTACTTC
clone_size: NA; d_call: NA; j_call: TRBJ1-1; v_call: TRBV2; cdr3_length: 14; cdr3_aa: CASSDPREEAEAFF; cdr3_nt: TGTGCCAGCAGTGATCCCAGGGAAGAAGCTGAAGCTTTCTTT
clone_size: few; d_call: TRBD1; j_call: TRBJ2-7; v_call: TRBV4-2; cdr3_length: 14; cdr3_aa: CASSRGTVTYEQYF; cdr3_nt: TGTGCCAGCAGCCGAGGGACAGTCACCTACGAGCAGTACTTC
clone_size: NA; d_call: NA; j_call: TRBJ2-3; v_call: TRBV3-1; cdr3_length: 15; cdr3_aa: CASGPLGGNTDTQYF; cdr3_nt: TGTGCCAGCGGCCCTCTCGGGGGAAACACAGATACGCAGTATTTT
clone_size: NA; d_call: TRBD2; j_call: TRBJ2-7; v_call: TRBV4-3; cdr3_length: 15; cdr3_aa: CASSQGPGLSYEQYF; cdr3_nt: TGCGCCAGCAGCCAGGGTCCGGGACTATCCTACGAGCAGTACTTC
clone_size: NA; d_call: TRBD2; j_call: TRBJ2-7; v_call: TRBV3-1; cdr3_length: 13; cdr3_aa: CASNQPLAGEQYF; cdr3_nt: TGTGCCAGCAACCAACCACTAGCGGGGGAGCAGTACTTC
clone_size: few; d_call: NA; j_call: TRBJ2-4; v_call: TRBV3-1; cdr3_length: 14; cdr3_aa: CASSQADRMNIQYF; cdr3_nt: TGTGCCAGCAGCCAAGCGGACAGAATGAACATTCAGTACTTC
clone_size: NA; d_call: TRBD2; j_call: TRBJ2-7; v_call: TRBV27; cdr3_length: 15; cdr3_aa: CASSRTGGGTYEQYF; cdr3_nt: TGTGCCAGCAGCCGTACGGGGGGGGGAACCTACGAGCAGTACTTC
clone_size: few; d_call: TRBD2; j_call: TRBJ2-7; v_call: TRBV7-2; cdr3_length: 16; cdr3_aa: CASSPRVAGGHYEQYF; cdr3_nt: TGTGCCAGCAGCCCACGGGTAGCGGGAGGCCATTACGAGCAGTACTTC
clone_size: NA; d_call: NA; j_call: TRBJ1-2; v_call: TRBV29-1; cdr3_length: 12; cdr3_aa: CSVLTGHYGYTF; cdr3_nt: TGCAGCGTTTTGACAGGCCACTATGGCTACACCTTC